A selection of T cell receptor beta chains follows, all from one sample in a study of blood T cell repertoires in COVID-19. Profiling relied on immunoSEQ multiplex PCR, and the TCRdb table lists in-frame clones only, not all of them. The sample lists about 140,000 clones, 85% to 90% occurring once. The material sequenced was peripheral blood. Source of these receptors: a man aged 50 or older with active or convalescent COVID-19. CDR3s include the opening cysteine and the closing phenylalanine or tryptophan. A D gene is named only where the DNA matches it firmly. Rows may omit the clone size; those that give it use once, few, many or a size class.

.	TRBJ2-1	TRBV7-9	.	TGTGCCAGCAGTTGGGACTTCCTCTCCTACAATGAGCAGTTCTTC	CASSWDFLSYNEQFF
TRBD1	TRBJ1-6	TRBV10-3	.	TGTGCCATCAGGGGAACCGGGACAGCTCATTCACCCCTCCACTTT	CAIRGTGTAHSPLHF
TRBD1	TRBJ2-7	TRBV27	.	TGTGCCAGCAGTGTCAGGGACAGGCACGAGCAGTACTTC	CASSVRDRHEQYF
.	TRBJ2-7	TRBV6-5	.	TGTGCCAGCAGGAAGGGACTCTTTAGCTCCTACGAGCAGTACTTC	CASRKGLFSSYEQYF
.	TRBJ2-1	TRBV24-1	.	TGTGCCACCAGTGTGGGCAGGGATACTGAGCAGTTCTTC	CATSVGRDTEQFF
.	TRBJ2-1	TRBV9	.	TGTGCCAGCAGCTCGTCATTCGGAGGTTACAATGAGCAGTTCTTC	CASSSSFGGYNEQFF
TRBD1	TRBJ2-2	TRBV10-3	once	TGTGCCATCAGTGACACGGACAGGCCGGGGGAGCTGTTTTTT	CAISDTDRPGELFF
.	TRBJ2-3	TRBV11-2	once	TGTGCCAGCAGCTTAGGCAGTTCTAGTGGAGATACGCAGTATTTT	CASSLGSSSGDTQYF
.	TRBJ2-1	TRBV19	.	TGTGCCAGTAGTATTTCCTCAGCCTCAGGGGGGACCTACAATGAGCAGTTCTTC	CASSISSASGGTYNEQFF
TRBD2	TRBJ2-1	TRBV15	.	TGTGCCACCAGCAGAGATCCTAGCGGGAGAGGCAATGAGCAGTTCTTC	CATSRDPSGRGNEQFF
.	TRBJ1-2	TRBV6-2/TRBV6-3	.	TGTGCCAGCAGTTACCGGCGGGGGAACTATGGCTACACCTTC	CASSYRRGNYGYTF
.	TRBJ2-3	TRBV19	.	TGTGCCAGTAGTATTAATAGGGGTCCGACAGATACGCAGTATTTT	CASSINRGPTDTQYF
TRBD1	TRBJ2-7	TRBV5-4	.	TGTGCCAGCAGCTTGGCTGGGACAGGCGTATCCTACGAGCAGTACTTC	CASSLAGTGVSYEQYF
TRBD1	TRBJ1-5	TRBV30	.	TGTGCCTGGAGTCGAGGGAGGACAGGGACAGGCTTTCTAAGCAATCAGCCCCAGCATTTT	CAWSRGRTGTGFLSNQPQHF
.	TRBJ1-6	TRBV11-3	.	TGTGCCAGCAGCTTAGGTCACGGGAGGAATTCACCCCTCCACTTT	CASSLGHGRNSPLHF
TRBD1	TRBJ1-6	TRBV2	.	TGTGCCAGCAGTGATCTGGGGGACAGGTCCTCACCCCTCCACTTT	CASSDLGDRSSPLHF
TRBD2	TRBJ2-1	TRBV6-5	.	TGTGCCAGCAGTAACCGGGACTACCACGAGTTCTTC	CASSNRDYHEFF
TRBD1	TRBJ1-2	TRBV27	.	TGTGCCAGCAGGGGACAGGGGTCGAAGATCTATGGCTACACCTTC	CASRGQGSKIYGYTF
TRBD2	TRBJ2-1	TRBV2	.	TGTGCCAGCAGTGAACGACTAGCGGGGTACAATGAGCAGTTCTTC	CASSERLAGYNEQFF
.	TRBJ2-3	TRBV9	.	TGTGCCAGCAGCGTAGCCCCCGGTAGCGGACTCACAGATACGCAGTATTTT	CASSVAPGSGLTDTQYF
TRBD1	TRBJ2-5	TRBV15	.	TGTGCCACCAGCAAACAGACAGGGGGAGGAGAGACCCAGTACTTC	CATSKQTGGGETQYF
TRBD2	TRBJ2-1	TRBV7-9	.	TGTGCCAGCACCAAATGGTCGGGACTAGCGGGGAATGAGCAGTTCTTC	CASTKWSGLAGNEQFF
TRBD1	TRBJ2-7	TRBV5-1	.	TGCGCCAGCAGCGGGGGGACAGGGGCTAGGGAGCAGTACTTC	CASSGGTGAREQYF
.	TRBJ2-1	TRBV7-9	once	TGTGCCAGCAGCCGGTGGGTAGCGGCTACAATATTGGATGAGCAGTTCTTC	CASSRWVAATILDEQFF
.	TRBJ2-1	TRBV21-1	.	TGTGCCAGCAGCAGCGGCCAAAGGAGGAATGAGCAGTTCTTC	CASSSGQRRNEQFF
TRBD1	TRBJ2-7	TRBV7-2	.	TGTGCCAGCAGGATAGACAGGGGCTTTTCCTACGAGCAGTACTTC	CASRIDRGFSYEQYF
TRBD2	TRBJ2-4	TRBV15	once	TGTGCCAGCCAAACTAGCGGGACCCCGGAGGACATTCAGTACTTC	CASQTSGTPEDIQYF
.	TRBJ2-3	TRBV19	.	TGTGCCAGTAGTATATTGGGCAGTGCCACAGATACGCAGTATTTT	CASSILGSATDTQYF
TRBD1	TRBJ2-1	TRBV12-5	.	TGTGCTAGTGGTTTGGACAGGGGCATAAATGAGCAGTTCTTC	CASGLDRGINEQFF
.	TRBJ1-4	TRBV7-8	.	TGTGCCAGCAGCTTAACCCGGACTAATGAAAAACTGTTTTTT	CASSLTRTNEKLFF
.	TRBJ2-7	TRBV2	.	TGTGCCAGCACCGCACAGCGAACGACGGGGGAGCAGTACTTC	CASTAQRTTGEQYF
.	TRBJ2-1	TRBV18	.	TGTGCCAGCTCCCAGGTCCAGGGGGGTGAGCAGTTCTTC	CASSQVQGGEQFF
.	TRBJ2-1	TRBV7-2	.	TGTGCCAGCAGCTCGGAGTCCCACAATGAGCAGTTCTTC	CASSSESHNEQFF
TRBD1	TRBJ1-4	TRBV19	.	TGTGCCACAAGAAGGGACAGCGTAAACGAAAAACTGTTTTTT	CATRRDSVNEKLFF
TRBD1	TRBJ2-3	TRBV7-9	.	TGTGCCAGCAGCCCGGGGGACAGGGGGCTTGCAGATACGCAGTATTTT	CASSPGDRGLADTQYF
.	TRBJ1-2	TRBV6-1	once	TGTGCCAGCAGTGAATGGGGGCTTGGCTACACCTTC	CASSEWGLGYTF
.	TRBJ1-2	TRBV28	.	TGTGCCAGCAGCCCCGGACAGCCTAACTATGGCTACACCTTC	CASSPGQPNYGYTF
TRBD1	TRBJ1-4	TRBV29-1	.	TGCAGCGTTTTTACAGGGGGCGCCCGGGAAAAACTGTTTTTT	CSVFTGGAREKLFF
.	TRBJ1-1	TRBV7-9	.	TGTGCCAGCAGCTTGACAGCTCCAAACACTGAAGCTTTCTTT	CASSLTAPNTEAFF
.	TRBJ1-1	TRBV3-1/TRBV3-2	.	TGTGCCAGCAGCCAAGTTCATGGGGGGGCGCGGGGCACTGAAGCTTTCTTT	CASSQVHGGARGTEAFF
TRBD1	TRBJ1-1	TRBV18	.	TGTGCCAGCTGGGACAGGGGAAACACTGAAGCTTTCTTT	CASWDRGNTEAFF
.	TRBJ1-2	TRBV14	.	TGTGCCAGCAGCCCTACAGGGAACTATGGCTACACCTTC	CASSPTGNYGYTF
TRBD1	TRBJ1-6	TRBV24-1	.	TGTGCCACCAGTGATTTGAAAAGGGACAGGTTCAATAATTCACCCCTCCACTTT	CATSDLKRDRFNNSPLHF
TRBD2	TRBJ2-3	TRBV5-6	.	TGTGCCAGCAGCTTTTTCGAGCGGGAGACCCCGGATACGCAGTATTTT	CASSFFERETPDTQYF
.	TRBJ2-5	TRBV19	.	TGTGCCAGTAGTATAGGACAGGCTCAAGAGACCCAGTACTTC	CASSIGQAQETQYF
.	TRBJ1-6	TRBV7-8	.	TGTGCCAGCAGCTTACTGGGGGGGAATTCACCCCTCCACTTT	CASSLLGGNSPLHF
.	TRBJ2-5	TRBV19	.	TGTGCCAGTAGTCTCCTAGTAGGACTCCAAGAGACCCAGTACTTC	CASSLLVGLQETQYF
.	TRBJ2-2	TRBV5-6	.	TGTGCCAGCAGCTTGGTGGTAGTTGGCGGGGAGCTGTTTTTT	CASSLVVVGGELFF
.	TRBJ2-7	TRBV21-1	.	TGTGCCAGCAGCAAAGCTTTAAATCTCCGACCCGGGCTAGCGGGAAGCTACGAGCAGTACTTC	CASSKALNLRPGLAGSYEQYF
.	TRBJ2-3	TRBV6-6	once	TGTGCCAGCAGTACCACCTCTAGAGGCGGGACAGATACGCAGTATTTT	CASSTTSRGGTDTQYF
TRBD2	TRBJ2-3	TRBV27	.	TGTGCCAGCAGTTCAGGGACTAGCGGGAGTACGCAGTATTTT	CASSSGTSGSTQYF
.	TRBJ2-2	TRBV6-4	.	TGTGCCAGCAGAACGGCAGGGCGCACCGGGGAGCTGTTTTTT	CASRTAGRTGELFF
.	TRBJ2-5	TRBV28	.	TGTGCCAGCAGTTCGCCAACCAGGGGGGCGAACCAAGAGACCCAGTACTTC	CASSSPTRGANQETQYF
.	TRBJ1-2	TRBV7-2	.	TGTGCCAGCAGCTTAAAAACAGAACACTACACCTTC	CASSLKTEHYTF
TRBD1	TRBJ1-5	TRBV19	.	TGTGCCAGTAGTATAACCCACAGGGGTCAGCCCCAGCATTTT	CASSITHRGQPQHF